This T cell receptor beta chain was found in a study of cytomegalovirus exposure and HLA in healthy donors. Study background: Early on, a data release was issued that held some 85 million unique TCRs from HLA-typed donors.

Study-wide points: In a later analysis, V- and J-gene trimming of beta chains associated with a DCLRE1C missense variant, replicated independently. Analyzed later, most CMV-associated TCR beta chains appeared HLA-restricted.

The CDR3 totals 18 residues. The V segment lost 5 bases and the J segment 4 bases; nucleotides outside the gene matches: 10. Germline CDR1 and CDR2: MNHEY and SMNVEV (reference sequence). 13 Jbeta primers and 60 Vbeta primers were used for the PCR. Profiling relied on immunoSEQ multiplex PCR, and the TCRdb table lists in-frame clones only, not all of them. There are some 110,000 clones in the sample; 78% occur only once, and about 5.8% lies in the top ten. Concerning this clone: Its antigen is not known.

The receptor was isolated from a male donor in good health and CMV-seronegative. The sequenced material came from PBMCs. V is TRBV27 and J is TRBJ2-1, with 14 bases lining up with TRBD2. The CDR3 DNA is TGTGCCAGCAGTGGGGGGACTAGCGGGAGTTACCCTTACAATGAGCAGTTCTTC. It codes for CASSGGTSGSYPYNEQFF.